A selection of T cell receptor beta chains follows, all from one sample in a study of radiation and T cells in renal cell carcinoma. Measured with immunoSEQ multiplex PCR; TCRdb has only the in-frame clones, and not every one. The data show 40,000 to 60,000 clones, 75% to 85% seen once. The material was blood, obtained from a patient whose treatment included radiotherapy and nephrectomy. All receptors derive from an older woman with renal cell carcinoma. Each CDR3 is given with its conserved first and last residue. D genes are given only for firm matches. Rows may omit the clone size; those that give it use once, few, many or a size class.

d_call	v_call	clone_size	j_call	cdr3_nt	cdr3_aa
-	TRBV9	-	TRBJ2-2	TGTGCCAGCAGCGTAGGTGGCTCACCCACCGGGGAGCTGTTTTTT	CASSVGGSPTGELFF
-	TRBV6-5	-	TRBJ1-5	TGTGCCAGCAGCCAGACATCCAATCAGCCCCAGCATTTT	CASSQTSNQPQHF
-	TRBV6-5	-	TRBJ1-2	TGTGCCAGCACCCCGCAGGAGGCGGGGTATGGCTACACCTTC	CASTPQEAGYGYTF
TRBD1	TRBV5-4	-	TRBJ2-5	TGTGCCAGCAGCCCACGGACAGGGGAGGAGACCCAGTACTTC	CASSPRTGEETQYF
TRBD1	TRBV29-1	-	TRBJ1-1	TGCAGCGTTTACGGACAGGGCCTGAACACTGAAGCTTTCTTT	CSVYGQGLNTEAFF
TRBD2	TRBV9	-	TRBJ2-1	TGTGCCAGCAGCGTAGAAGCGCGGGAGGGTTATGAGCAGTTCTTC	CASSVEAREGYEQFF
TRBD2	TRBV13	once	TRBJ2-7	TGTGCCAGCAGCCTGGCGACTAGCGGGGATATCTACGAGCAGTACTTC	CASSLATSGDIYEQYF
-	TRBV5-1	-	TRBJ2-1	TGCGCCAGCAGCTTGCAGCGGCTCTACAATGAGCAGTTCTTC	CASSLQRLYNEQFF
TRBD1	TRBV5-1	once	TRBJ1-4	TGCGCCAGCAGCGGCGGGACAGGCCCTAGGGAACTGTTTTTT	CASSGGTGPRELFF
-	TRBV30	-	TRBJ1-5	TGTGCCTGGAGTGGGACGGGGGGCAATCAGCCCCAGCATTTT	CAWSGTGGNQPQHF
-	TRBV19	-	TRBJ1-2	TGTGCCAGTACCCAGACAGGAACCTATGGCTACACCTTC	CASTQTGTYGYTF
TRBD2	TRBV5-1	-	TRBJ2-1	TGCGCCAGCAGCTTAGACCGAGCGGGGGGTCTTTACAATGAGCAGTTCTTC	CASSLDRAGGLYNEQFF
TRBD2	TRBV4-1	-	TRBJ2-5	TGCGCCAGCAGCCAAGATAGAGCGGGGGGGTTGGAGACCCAGTACTTC	CASSQDRAGGLETQYF
-	TRBV6-1	-	TRBJ2-1	TGTGCCAGCTCTCCGGGACTTGATTACAATGAGCAGTTCTTC	CASSPGLDYNEQFF
TRBD2	TRBV19	-	TRBJ2-5	TGTGCCAGGGTTTCCACTAGCGGGGGGGCGGGAGAGACCCAGTACTTC	CARVSTSGGAGETQYF
-	TRBV6-1	once	TRBJ1-4	TGTGCCAGCAGTGAAACCGGGACACGCTTAACACTGTTTTTT	CASSETGTRLTLFF
-	TRBV5-4	-	TRBJ1-1	TGTGCCAGCAGCCCGACAAGAAACACTGAAGCTTTCTTT	CASSPTRNTEAFF
-	TRBV4-2	-	TRBJ1-4	TGTGCCAGCAGCCAAGAAACTACAACTAATGAAAAACTGTTTTTT	CASSQETTTNEKLFF
-	TRBV29-1	-	TRBJ2-7	TGCAGCGTTGGTAATTCCTACGAGCAGTACTTC	CSVGNSYEQYF
TRBD1	TRBV5-5	-	TRBJ2-7	TGTGCCAGCACCCGGACAGGGAACCACGAGCAGTACTTC	CASTRTGNHEQYF
TRBD1	TRBV18	-	TRBJ1-5	TGTGCCAGCTCACCCACGACAGGGGGCGATCAGCCCCAGCATTTT	CASSPTTGGDQPQHF
-	TRBV18	-	TRBJ2-1	TGTGCCAGCTCCCACGACGACTGGGTGCAGTTCTTC	CASSHDDWVQFF